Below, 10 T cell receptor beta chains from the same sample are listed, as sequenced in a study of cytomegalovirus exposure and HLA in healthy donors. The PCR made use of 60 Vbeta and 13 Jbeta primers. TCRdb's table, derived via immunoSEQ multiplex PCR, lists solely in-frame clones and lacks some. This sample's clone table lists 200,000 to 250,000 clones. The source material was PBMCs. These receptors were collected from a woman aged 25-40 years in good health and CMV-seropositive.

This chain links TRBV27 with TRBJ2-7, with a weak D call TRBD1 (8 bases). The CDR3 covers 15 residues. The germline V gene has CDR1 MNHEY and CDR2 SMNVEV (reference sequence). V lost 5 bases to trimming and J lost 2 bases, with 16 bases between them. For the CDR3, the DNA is TGTGCCAGCAGTAAGCTACAGGGGGGGCCCTACGAGCAGTACTTC. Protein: CASSKLQGGPYEQYF.

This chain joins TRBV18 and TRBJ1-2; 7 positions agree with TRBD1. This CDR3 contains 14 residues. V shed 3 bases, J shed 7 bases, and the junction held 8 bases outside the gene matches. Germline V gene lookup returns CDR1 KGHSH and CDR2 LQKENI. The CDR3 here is CASSPSTGTGGYTF. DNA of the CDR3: TGTGCCAGCTCACCGTCGACAGGGACGGGTGGCTACACCTTC.

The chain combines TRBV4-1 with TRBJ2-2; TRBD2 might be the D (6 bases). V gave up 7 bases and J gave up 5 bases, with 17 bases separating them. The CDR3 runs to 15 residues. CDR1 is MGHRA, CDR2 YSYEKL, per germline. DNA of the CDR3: TGCGCCAGCACCTCTACTGGGGCGGGAACCGGGGAGCTGTTTTTT. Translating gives CASTSTGAGTGELFF.

CDR3 sequence: CASSLDPSGSYEQYF. The CDR3, as DNA: TGTGCCAGCAGTCTTGACCCTAGCGGGTCCTACGAGCAGTACTTC. The gene calls are TRBV27 and TRBJ2-7; 8 bases map to TRBD2. J was trimmed by 1 base and V by 5 bases; bases with no gene match: 7. The germline V gene has CDR1 MNHEY and CDR2 SMNVEV (reference sequence). The CDR3 is made up of 15 amino acids.

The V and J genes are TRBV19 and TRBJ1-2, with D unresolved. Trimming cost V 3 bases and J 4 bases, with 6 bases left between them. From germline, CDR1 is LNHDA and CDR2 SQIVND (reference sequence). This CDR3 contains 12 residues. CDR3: CASSMRSYGYTF. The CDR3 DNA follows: TGTGCCAGTAGTATGCGGAGCTATGGCTACACCTTC.

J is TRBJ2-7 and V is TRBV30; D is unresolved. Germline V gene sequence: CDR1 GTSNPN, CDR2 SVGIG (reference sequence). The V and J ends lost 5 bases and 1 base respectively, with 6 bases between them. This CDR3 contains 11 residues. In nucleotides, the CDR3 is TGTGCCTGGGGCAGATCCTACGAGCAGTACTTC. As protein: CAWGRSYEQYF.

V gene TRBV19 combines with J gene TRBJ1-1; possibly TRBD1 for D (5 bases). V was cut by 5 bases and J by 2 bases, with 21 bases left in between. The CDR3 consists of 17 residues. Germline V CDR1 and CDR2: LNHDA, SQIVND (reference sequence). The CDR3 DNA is TGTGCCAGTAGTCCCGACGGGGGAAGAGGGTCTAACACTGAAGCTTTCTTT. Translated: CASSPDGGRGSNTEAFF.

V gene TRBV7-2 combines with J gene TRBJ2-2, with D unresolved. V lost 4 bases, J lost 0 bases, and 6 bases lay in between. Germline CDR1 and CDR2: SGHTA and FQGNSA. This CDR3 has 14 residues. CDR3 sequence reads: CASSSTTNTGELFF. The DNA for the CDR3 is TGTGCCAGCAGCTCAACAACGAACACCGGGGAGCTGTTTTTT.

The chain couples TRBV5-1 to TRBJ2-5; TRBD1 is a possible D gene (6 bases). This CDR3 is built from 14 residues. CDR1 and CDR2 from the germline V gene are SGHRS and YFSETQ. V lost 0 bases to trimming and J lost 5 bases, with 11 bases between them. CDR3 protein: CASSLGGLAETQYF. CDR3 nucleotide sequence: TGCGCCAGCAGCTTGGGGGGGCTAGCCGAGACCCAGTACTTC.

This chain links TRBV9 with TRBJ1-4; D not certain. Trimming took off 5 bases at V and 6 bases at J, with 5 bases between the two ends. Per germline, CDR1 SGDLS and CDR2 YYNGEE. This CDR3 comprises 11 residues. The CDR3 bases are TGTGCCAGCAGGGGAGATGAAAAACTGTTTTTT. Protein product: CASRGDEKLFF. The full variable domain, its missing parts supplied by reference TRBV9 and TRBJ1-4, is DSGVTQTPKHLITATGQRVTLRCSPRSGDLSVYWYQQSLDQGLQFLIQYYNGEERAKGNILERFSAQQFPDLHSELNLSSLELGDSALYFCASRGDEKLFFGSGTQLSVL.